This T cell receptor (beta chain) emerged from a study of blood T cells in healthy people across ages. Overall study findings and caveats: Greater diversity and more naive CD4+ cells were seen in long-lived donors than in aged donors.

Turning to this clonotype: Its antigen remains unidentified.

Germline CDR1 reads SGHTA; CDR2 reads FQGNSA. There are 14 residues in the CDR3. Trimming removed 2 bases from V and 13 bases from J, with 18 bases in between. Together with a sample-barcoded 5' primer, a J-beta primer mix was included in a second PCR lasting about 6 to 11 cycles. TCRdb reanalysed the 5' RACE reads using MiXCR and keeps one entry per CDR3 protein. The table lists more than 750,000 distinct CDR3 sequences, around 29% of them singletons. This same sample was also part of a study on T cells of mothers and their children.

The receptor was derived from a woman aged 35 to 49 in good health. The sample taken for sequencing was blood. The rearrangement uses TRBV7-2 and TRBJ2-1; possible D gene TRBD2, 6 bases. CDR3 residues: CASSLSGRGETQFF. The CDR3 coding sequence is TGTGCCAGCAGCTTATCTGGGCGGGGAGAGACCCAGTTCTTC.